The rows below give T cell receptor beta chains drawn from one sample of a study of blood T cell repertoires in COVID-19. Only in-frame clones appear in the TCRdb table, and some are missing; sequencing was by immunoSEQ multiplex PCR. The sample shows 130,000 or so clones, about 87% of them seen only once. Source material: peripheral blood. The origin of the receptors is a man between 50 and 59 years old with active COVID-19. The conserved cysteine and the conserved F or W are not part of the CDR3 here. The order of the fields is V gene, CDR3 protein.

v_call: TRBV6-6; cdr3_aa: ASRVLRELF
v_call: TRBV6-5; cdr3_aa: ASSRRQVPLEQF
v_call: TRBV6-5; cdr3_aa: ASSYSSANYGYT
v_call: TRBV7-2; cdr3_aa: ASSFVVLRNEQF
v_call: TRBV5-6; cdr3_aa: ASSFGGTNTGELF
v_call: TRBV5-1; cdr3_aa: ASSLFYPSSGGGSGELF
v_call: TRBV18; cdr3_aa: ASSRGDQPQH
v_call: TRBV19; cdr3_aa: ASSPRQGNTEAF
v_call: TRBV20-1; cdr3_aa: SASISDYGYT
v_call: TRBV4-1; cdr3_aa: ASSQAKFDGVYGYT
v_call: TRBV6-1; cdr3_aa: ASSEASFNSPLH
v_call: TRBV11-3; cdr3_aa: ASSLGTGDTDTQY
v_call: TRBV7-3; cdr3_aa: ASSSRPGTFGEQY